This paragraph reports one T cell receptor beta chain. The data are from a study of T cells after somatic rescue of genetic block. The data were produced by immunoSEQ multiplex PCR, yet TCRdb's version contains in-frame clones alone and is incomplete. This table has 55,000 or so clones, around 96% appearing once. This CDR3 is 14 amino acids long. Germline loops: CDR1 MNHEY, CDR2 SVGAGI. Trimming removed 6 bases from V and 4 bases from J; junction bases left unmatched: 7. The sample taken for sequencing was peripheral blood mononuclear cells (PBMCs). The J gene is TRBJ1-1, the V gene TRBV6-5, with TRBD1 matching 8 bases. This clonotype was obtained from a child less than two years old. CDR3 protein: CASRSRTGSTEAFF. DNA of the CDR3: TGTGCCAGCAGGAGTAGGACAGGGAGCACTGAAGCTTTCTTT.